The 22 T cell receptor beta chains given below trace back to one sample, sequenced in a study of early T cells in non-severe SARS-CoV-2 infection. TCRdb reprocessed the 5' RACE reads with MiXCR, giving one entry per CDR3 protein. This sample yields around 44,000 distinct CDR3 sequences, of which over 7.5% are seen a single time; about 8.3% belongs to the top ten. The specimen sequenced was whole blood. The source of these receptors is an adult who was a healthcare worker with PCR-confirmed SARS-CoV-2 infection or an uninfected control (not recorded which).

Only a few counts were recorded for this clonotype. The chain combines TRBV30 with TRBJ1-5; a weak D match, TRBD1 (6 bases). Germline V gene sequence: CDR1 GTSNPN, CDR2 SVGIG (reference sequence). The CDR3 spans 14 residues. The V end was cut by 2 bases, the J end by 4 bases, with 12 bases between. The CDR3 DNA reads TGTGCCTGGAGTCAAGGGGGAGTAAATCAGCCCCAGCATTTT. Protein: CAWSQGGVNQPQHF.

J is TRBJ2-3 and V is TRBV20-1, with D uncertain. The ends were cut back, 3 bases at V and 6 bases at J, with 7 bases in the middle. This CDR3 is built from 11 residues. Germline V gene lookup returns CDR1 DFQATT and CDR2 SNEGSKA (reference sequence). The CDR3 coding sequence is TGCAGTGCTAGTGGGCAGGATACGCAGTATTTT. The encoded protein is CSASGQDTQYF.

The table lists this clonotype with a few counts. V usage is TRBV28 and J usage is TRBJ2-1; 9 nucleotides match TRBD1. V dropped 5 bases and J dropped 3; count of bases not matched to a gene: 5. The germline gives CDR1 MDHEN, CDR2 SYDVKM. The CDR3 is 15 residues long. The DNA of the CDR3 is TGTGCCAGCAGTCCGGGACAGGGCCGCTACAATGAGCAGTTCTTC. It specifies CASSPGQGRYNEQFF.

The V and J genes are TRBV10-2 and TRBJ1-2, with a possible D match to TRBD1 (6 bases). Germline V CDR1 and CDR2: WSHSY, SAAADI. With 0 bases removed from V and 5 bases from J, the gap between germline ends came to 16 bases. This CDR3 spans 16 amino acids. The CDR3 DNA reads as TGCGCCAGCAGTGAGTCCAACACGGGGGGCAGTTATGGCTACACCTTC. Translating it yields CASSESNTGGSYGYTF.

In this sample, this clonotype turned up many times. This sequence joins TRBV5-4 and TRBJ2-5, with D perhaps TRBD2 (6 bases). This CDR3 has 16 amino acids. Germline CDR1 SGHNT, CDR2 YYREEE (reference sequence). Trimming cost V 6 bases and J 0 bases, with 18 bases left between them. The CDR3 region has the DNA TGTGCCAGCACCTCTGCGGACTATCCGTACCAAGAGACCCAGTACTTC. It yields the protein CASTSADYPYQETQYF.

This sequence joins TRBV19 and TRBJ1-5; no clear D gene. The V end lost 1 base, the J end lost 1 base, and 8 bases lay between the germline ends. Germline CDR1 reads LNHDA; CDR2 reads SQIVND (reference sequence). The CDR3 extends over 15 amino acids. The CDR3: CASSIGGSSNQPQHF. In DNA form, the CDR3 reads TGTGCCAGTAGTATAGGAGGAAGCAGCAATCAGCCCCAGCATTTT.

This chain links TRBV18 with TRBJ1-1; 8 nucleotides match TRBD1. There are 14 residues in the CDR3. Looked up from germline, CDR1 is KGHSH and CDR2 is LQKENI. With 6 bases clipped from V and 5 bases from J, the junction kept 8 bases outside the gene matches. This chain's CDR3 is CASSLGDRGTEAFF. In DNA, the CDR3 is TGTGCCAGCTCCCTCGGAGACAGGGGAACTGAAGCTTTCTTT.

The J gene is TRBJ2-2, the V gene TRBV7-9, with D unclear. Germline V gene data show CDR1 as SEHNR and CDR2 as FQNEAQ (reference sequence). This CDR3 spans 15 amino acids. Trimming removed 6 bases at V and 4 bases at J, with 15 bases between. The CDR3 sequence is CASRAGPTGTGELFF. The CDR3 DNA sequence: TGTGCCAGCAGGGCCGGGCCAACGGGCACCGGGGAGCTGTTTTTT.

The sample holds a few counts of this clonotype. The chain uses TRBV12-3 or TRBV12-4 and TRBJ1-5; D unresolved. Deletions cut 7 bases from V and 7 bases from J, with 20 bases between. This CDR3 is built from 15 residues. This chain's CDR3 is CASTLNVGAGQPQHF. In DNA form, the CDR3 reads TGTGCCAGCACCCTCAATGTGGGCGCGGGACAGCCCCAGCATTTT.

This clonotype was seen repeatedly, ten times or more. The V gene is TRBV12-3 or TRBV12-4, the J gene TRBJ2-2; TRBD2 might be the D (5 bases). The CDR3 loop spans 14 amino acids. V was clipped by 6 bases and J by 4 bases, with 12 bases between them. The CDR3 DNA sequence: TGTGCCAGCAGATCGACTACCTTCACCGGGGAGCTGTTTTTT. The encoded protein is CASRSTTFTGELFF.

This clonotype was counted ten times or more. V gene TRBV7-9 combines with J gene TRBJ2-5, with TRBD2 as a possible D gene (7 bases). Germline V gene lookup returns CDR1 SEHNR and CDR2 FQNEAQ (reference sequence). This CDR3 has 17 amino acids. V was trimmed by 5 bases and J by 0 bases, leaving 19 bases between them. The CDR3 protein is CASSPLRGGKDQETQYF. CDR3 bases: TGTGCCAGCAGCCCCTTAAGGGGGGGCAAGGACCAAGAGACCCAGTACTTC.

Ten or more counts support this clonotype. The chain employs TRBV27 and TRBJ2-7, with D unresolved. Trimming took 4 bases from V and 2 from J, leaving 15 bases between them. Germline V gene data show CDR1 as MNHEY and CDR2 as SMNVEV (reference sequence). The CDR3 is 15 residues long. CDR3 coding DNA: TGTGCCAGCAGTTCTACAGATCAACTACCCTACGAGCAGTACTTC. Protein sequence: CASSSTDQLPYEQYF.

V and J are TRBV20-1 and TRBJ1-1, with D possibly TRBD1 on 5 matching bases. V lost 7 bases, J lost 0 bases, and 12 bases lay in between. The CDR3 extends over 13 amino acids. CDR1 DFQATT and CDR2 SNEGSKA come from the germline V gene (reference sequence). The CDR3, as DNA: TGCAGTGGGCCTGACAGTATGAACACTGAAGCTTTCTTT. It is translated as CSGPDSMNTEAFF.

This clonotype was detected many times. The chain couples TRBV28 to TRBJ2-1, with 14 bases identical to TRBD2. V dropped 4 bases and J dropped 8; count of bases not matched to a gene: 10. Germline V lookup: CDR1 MDHEN, CDR2 SYDVKM. CDR3 length equals 17 residues. DNA of the CDR3: TGTGCCAGCAGTTCCCCGACTAGCGGGAGGGTCTTTGATGAGCAGTTCTTC. Protein sequence: CASSSPTSGRVFDEQFF.

This clonotype was counted ten times or more. The chain is built from TRBV4-1 and TRBJ2-5; 8 positions agree with TRBD2. Trimming removed 1 base from V and 4 bases from J; junction bases left unmatched: 8. CDR3 size: 16 residues. CDR1 is MGHRA, CDR2 YSYEKL, per germline. CDR3: CASSQGSAGVGETQYF. The CDR3, as DNA: TGCGCCAGCAGCCAAGGATCAGCGGGAGTTGGAGAGACCCAGTACTTC.

This clonotype was seen ten or more times. The chain couples TRBV5-1 to TRBJ2-1; D remains unclear. V was shortened by 9 bases and J by 0 bases, with 19 bases between the two germline ends. The germline V gene has CDR1 SGHRS and CDR2 YFSETQ. The CDR3 has 16 amino acids. The CDR3 DNA sequence: TGCGCCACGCCCCTTGAACGGAAAGGCTCCTACAATGAGCAGTTCTTC. It yields the protein CATPLERKGSYNEQFF.

This clonotype has ten or more counts. The rearrangement joins TRBV7-9 to TRBJ1-1; no clear D gene. The CDR3 has 13 amino acids. Germline assignment: CDR1 SEHNR and CDR2 FQNEAQ (reference sequence). Trimming took 5 bases from V and 1 from J, leaving 8 bases between them. The CDR3 bases are TGTGCCAGCAGCCACACGAAGAACACTGAAGCTTTCTTT. Protein: CASSHTKNTEAFF.

The chain joins TRBV6-4 to TRBJ2-1; TRBD2 matches 10 bases. The CDR3 is 15 amino acids. Germline lookup yields CDR1 MRHNA and CDR2 SNTAGT. The V and J ends lost 6 bases and 8 bases, in that order; junction bases with no gene match: 10. The CDR3 nucleotides read TGTGCCAGCAGAGGCTCTAGCGGGAGTTGGGATGAGCAGTTCTTC. This encodes CASRGSSGSWDEQFF.

This clonotype showed up just a few times. CDR3 loop: CASSLGPGSSYGYTF. CDR3 DNA: TGTGCCAGCAGCTTAGGGCCGGGATCCTCCTATGGCTACACCTTC. The chain employs TRBV7-6 and TRBJ1-2; no reliable D call. The CDR3 runs 15 residues. V was pared by 1 base and J by 4 bases, with 13 bases between. The germline V gene encodes CDR1 SGHVS and CDR2 FNYEAQ.

J is TRBJ1-2 and V is TRBV7-2; D is possibly TRBD1 (6 bases). The germline gives CDR1 SGHTA, CDR2 FQGNSA. This CDR3 contains 14 residues. Between the trimmed V and J ends, which lost 5 bases and 8 bases, there was a span of 18 bases. In nucleotides, the CDR3 is TGTGCCAGCAGCCTTGGGAGGGCAGGGGCCGGCTACACCTTC. It is translated as CASSLGRAGAGYTF.

This clonotype showed up many times. The chain couples TRBV9 to TRBJ1-3; D is unresolved. Trimming cost V 0 bases and J 5 bases, with 9 bases left between them. Germline CDR1 and CDR2: SGDLS and YYNGEE. The CDR3 has 14 residues. CDR3 residues: CASSVAASRNTIYF. The CDR3 nucleotides read TGTGCCAGCAGCGTAGCGGCATCGAGAAACACCATATATTTT.

This clonotype was counted ten times or more. The V and J genes are TRBV12-3 or TRBV12-4 and TRBJ1-1, with TRBD1 as a possible D gene (5 bases). The CDR3 has 15 amino acids. V was cut by 6 bases and J by 0 bases, with 14 bases left in between. Written as DNA, the CDR3 is TGTGCCAGCAGCCCCCTAGGACACATGAACACTGAAGCTTTCTTT. Protein: CASSPLGHMNTEAFF.